The 21 T cell receptor beta chains below were found in one sample sequenced in a study of CD8 T cells in ankylosing spondylitis. Each CDR3 protein gets one entry after TCRdb re-called the 5' RACE reads with MiXCR. The sample has some 130,000 distinct CDR3 sequences, approximately 14% seen once. The source material was blood, either unsorted or a sorted T cell fraction (not recorded which). The receptors stem from a female donor with ankylosing spondylitis or in good health (not recorded which).

This clonotype was counted only a few times. This chain uses TRBV12-3 or TRBV12-4 with TRBJ2-7, with 10 bases lining up with TRBD2. The CDR3 is 13 amino acids. The ends lost 6 bases at V and 5 bases at J; junction bases unmatched: 4. The CDR3 sequence is CASRPSGGNEQYF. In nucleotides, the CDR3 is TGTGCCAGCAGACCTAGCGGGGGTAACGAGCAGTACTTC.

Ten or more counts support this clonotype. The chain recombines TRBV12-3 or TRBV12-4 with TRBJ1-1; D unclear. Trimming shortened V by 4 bases and J by 6 bases, and 15 bases separated the two germline ends. This CDR3 is 14 amino acids long. DNA of the CDR3: TGTGCCAGCAGTTCATGGACGGTCATGTCTGAAGCTTTCTTT. Translation gives CASSSWTVMSEAFF.

This clonotype was seen a handful of times. The V call is TRBV2, the J call TRBJ1-2; no definite D call. Germline CDR1 reads SNHLY; CDR2 reads FYNNEI. This CDR3 spans 14 amino acids. The V and J ends lost 2 bases and 3 bases respectively, with 10 bases between them. The DNA for the CDR3 is TGTGCCAGCAGTGAAAGGAGGACCGACTATGGCTACACCTTC. This gives the protein CASSERRTDYGYTF.

This clonotype was found a few times. The chain is built from TRBV6-1 and TRBJ2-2; tentatively, D is TRBD1 (6 bases). V gave up 5 bases and J gave up 1 base, with 11 bases separating them. Germline V gene lookup returns CDR1 MNHNS and CDR2 SASEGT. This CDR3 has 15 amino acids. CDR3: CASSKTTGNTGELFF. CDR3 nucleotides: TGTGCCAGCAGTAAAACGACAGGGAACACCGGGGAGCTGTTTTTT.

This clonotype was recorded a few times. The chain is built from TRBV5-1 and TRBJ2-7; D possibly uses TRBD1 or TRBD2 (5 bases each). The CDR3 runs to 15 residues. Trimming took off 3 bases at V and 0 bases at J, with 13 bases between the two ends. Germline-derived CDR1 and CDR2 are SGHRS and YFSETQ. The CDR3 sequence is CASSSPRGDSYEQYF. The CDR3 DNA sequence: TGCGCCAGCAGCTCCCCCCGGGGCGACTCCTACGAGCAGTACTTC.

This clonotype was found a few times. V gene TRBV4-1 combines with J gene TRBJ2-7; D remains ambiguous. Trimming took off 1 base at V and 4 bases at J, with 8 bases between the two ends. CDR1 and CDR2 (germline): MGHRA, YSYEKL. The CDR3 sequence is 13 residues long. The CDR3 reads CASSQAGPYEQYF. As DNA, the CDR3 is TGCGCCAGCAGCCAAGCCGGACCTTACGAGCAGTACTTC.

This clonotype came up once. The chain recombines TRBV15 with TRBJ2-2, with a weak D call TRBD1 (6 bases). This CDR3 is 16 amino acids long. Trimming cost V 3 bases and J 1 base, with 12 bases left between them. Germline-derived CDR1 and CDR2 are LNHNV and YYDKDF (reference sequence). DNA for the CDR3: TGTGCCACCAGCAGGAACACAGGGAGGAACACCGGGGAGCTGTTTTTT. Translating gives CATSRNTGRNTGELFF.

The chain uses TRBV3-1 and TRBJ2-3; the D gene is possibly TRBD1 (6 bases). The end of the DNA fits TRBJ1-5 better, so the J call may be wrong. The germline V gene encodes CDR1 LGHDT and CDR2 YNNKEL (reference sequence). The CDR3 sequence is 15 residues long. The CDR3 here is CASSRIGGRTDTQHF. The DNA of the CDR3 is TGTGCCAGCAGCCGTATCGGGGGCCGCACAGATACGCAGCATTTT.

V and J are TRBV29-1 and TRBJ2-4; tentative D call: TRBD1 (5 bases). The CDR3 has 15 amino acids. From germline, CDR1 is SQVTM and CDR2 ANQGSEA. The V end lost 7 bases, the J end lost 0 bases, and 16 bases lay between the germline ends. The CDR3 DNA sequence: TGCAGCGCCAGGCAGGGATTCCTAGCCAAAAACATTCAGTACTTC. Its translation is CSARQGFLAKNIQYF.

In its sample, this clonotype was seen many times. DNA for the CDR3: TGTGCCAGCAGTGAAGCGCACGGCAATGAGCAGTTCTTC. Encoded protein: CASSEAHGNEQFF. The gene calls are TRBV2 and TRBJ2-1; D is unclear. This CDR3 region has 13 residues. With 0 bases removed from V and 6 bases from J, the gap between germline ends came to 6 bases. CDR1 and CDR2 from the germline V gene are SNHLY and FYNNEI.

This clonotype was recorded at least ten times. The chain couples TRBV5-1 to TRBJ2-1; 10 bases are a match to TRBD2. J was trimmed by 2 bases and V by 3 bases; bases with no gene match: 2. Looked up from germline, CDR1 is SGHRS and CDR2 is YFSETQ. The CDR3 has 15 amino acids. CDR3 bases: TGCGCCAGCAGCTCGGGACTAGCGACCTACAATGAGCAGTTCTTC. Protein: CASSSGLATYNEQFF.

The chain links TRBV20-1 to TRBJ1-5, with D tentatively TRBD1 (6 bases). This CDR3 has 15 amino acids. Deletions cut 0 bases from V and 3 bases from J, with 12 bases between. The germline V gene has CDR1 DFQATT and CDR2 SNEGSKA (reference sequence). The CDR3 loop reads CSARDWGALNQPQHF. The CDR3 DNA is TGCAGTGCTAGAGATTGGGGGGCTCTCAATCAGCCCCAGCATTTT.

This clonotype was picked up a small number of times. The chain combines TRBV7-2 with TRBJ2-3; D gene uncertain. V was trimmed by 2 bases and J by 0 bases, leaving 6 bases between them. Germline lookup yields CDR1 SGHTA and CDR2 FQGNSA. The CDR3 totals 14 residues. CDR3 in amino acids: CASSLRQSTDTQYF. DNA of the CDR3: TGTGCCAGCAGCTTAAGACAAAGCACAGATACGCAGTATTTT.

This clonotype was observed many times. The rearrangement uses TRBV27 and TRBJ2-1; 11 bases agree with TRBD1. Germline-derived CDR1 and CDR2 are MNHEY and SMNVEV (reference sequence). J lost 10 bases, V lost 7 bases, and 9 bases had no gene match. The CDR3 is 14 amino acids. The CDR3 nucleotides read TGTGCCAGCACCAAGGGACAGGGGGTTGAGGAGCAGTTCTTC. Amino acids: CASTKGQGVEEQFF.

Points on this clonotype: A read error may be the cause here, since a much bigger clone is one base away. The chain has TRBV12-3 or TRBV12-4 and TRBJ1-6, with D perhaps matching TRBD1 (5 bases). The CDR3 contains 15 residues. The ends were cut back, 6 bases at V and 6 bases at J, with 15 bases in the middle. CDR3 nucleotide sequence: TGTGCCAGCAGGGCTACAACAGGTGGTAATTCACCCCTCCACTTT. It specifies CASRATTGGNSPLHF.

This clonotype has ten or more counts. Mismatch with germline at one junction end may stem from a read error. The rearrangement links TRBV20-1 to TRBJ2-1, with D tentatively TRBD1 or TRBD2 (5 bases each). Germline CDR1 is DFQATT and CDR2 is SNEGSKA (reference sequence). The CDR3 totals 13 residues. The CDR3 region has the DNA TGCAGTGCTATCGGGACCGCGTACAACGAGCAGTTCTTC. This codes for CSAIGTAYNEQFF.

This clonotype was found many times. This chain joins TRBV5-1 and TRBJ1-1; D call uncertain. V shed 4 bases and J shed 1 base, with 14 bases lying between them. This CDR3 is built from 15 residues. Looked up from germline, CDR1 is SGHRS and CDR2 is YFSETQ. CDR3 in amino acids: CASSTTGQENTEAFF. CDR3 in DNA: TGCGCCAGCAGCACAACCGGGCAGGAGAACACTGAAGCTTTCTTT.

This clonotype has a single count. The junction departs from germline at one end; a sequencing error may be responsible. The chain has TRBV5-1 and TRBJ2-5; the D is unclear. This CDR3 has 12 amino acids. Germline V CDR1 and CDR2: SGHRS, YFSETQ. The DNA of the CDR3 is TGCGCCAGCAGTTACCATCAAGAGATCCAGTACTTC. Its protein product is CASSYHQEIQYF.

The chain joins TRBV5-1 to TRBJ1-1, with a weak D call TRBD1 (5 bases). This CDR3 spans 16 amino acids. CDR1 is SGHRS and CDR2 is YFSETQ in the germline V gene. V gave up 1 base and J gave up 2 bases, with 15 bases separating them. CDR3 DNA: TGCGCCAGCAGCTTGAGCCCCACAAGGACAAACACTGAAGCTTTCTTT. Its translation is CASSLSPTRTNTEAFF. Full variable domain (rest looked up from reference TRBV5-1 and TRBJ1-1): KAGVTQTPRYLIKTRGQQVTLSCSPISGHRSVSWYQQTPGQGLQFLFEYFSETQRNKGNFPGRFSGRQFSNSRSEMNVSTLELGDSALYLCASSLSPTRTNTEAFFGQGTRLTVV.

V usage is TRBV29-1 and J usage is TRBJ2-7; a weak D match, TRBD1 (6 bases). Trimming stripped 6 bases from V and 0 bases from J, with 15 bases between. The V gene's germline CDR1 is SQVTM and CDR2 ANQGSEA. The CDR3 sequence is 14 residues long. DNA of the CDR3: TGCAGCGTAGGAGAGGGGGTACCCTCCTACGAGCAGTACTTC. Its protein is CSVGEGVPSYEQYF.

At least ten counts were recorded for this clonotype. The rearrangement links TRBV6-5 to TRBJ2-2; tentatively, D is TRBD1 (5 bases). The CDR3 extends over 16 amino acids. The germline gives CDR1 MNHEY, CDR2 SVGAGI. Trimming removed 2 bases from V and 5 bases from J, with 15 bases in between. For the CDR3, the DNA is TGTGCCAGCAGTTACGGTTCGGCAGGGAAGACCGGGGAGCTGTTTTTT. It yields the protein CASSYGSAGKTGELFF.